This TCR beta chain was recovered during a study of shared clonotypes between healthy human individuals. The germline V gene encodes CDR1 SGHDT and CDR2 YYEEEE. The CDR3 has 14 residues. V dropped 4 bases and J dropped 7; count of bases not matched to a gene: 7. The table came from immunoSEQ multiplex PCR; TCRdb's copy has only in-frame clones and leaves some out. The sample yields 2 million to 2.5 million clones, under 97% seen once. The V gene is TRBV5-6, the J gene TRBJ2-1, with 8 positions matching TRBD2. The sample consisted of naive CD4+ T cells sorted from blood. Specified subset: CD45RA+ positively selected. The receptor was isolated from a man aged 18 to 29 in good health. The CDR3 region is CASSQAGAGNEQFF. DNA for the CDR3: TGTGCCAGCAGCCAAGCGGGAGCTGGGAATGAGCAGTTCTTC.